This TCR beta chain was sequenced during a study of metastatic and nonmetastatic thyroid tumors. The CDR3 totals 14 residues. Per germline, CDR1 GTSNPN and CDR2 SVGIG (reference sequence). V dropped 5 bases and J dropped 2; count of bases not matched to a gene: 8. All patients were treatment-naive before thyroid surgery. TCRdb redid the clone calls on the PCR reads using MiXCR. The sample holds about 38,000 clones; about half are singletons and the top ten take approximately 24%. V is TRBV30 and J is TRBJ2-7, with TRBD1 matching over 8 bases. Specimen: tumor tissue. This receptor was identified in a male donor with papillary thyroid cancer or a benign thyroid nodule (not recorded which). Some clones in this sample may be carry-over from other donors' samples. This chain's CDR3 is CAWAPGQVPYEQYF. The CDR3 DNA sequence: TGTGCCTGGGCCCCGGGACAGGTACCCTACGAGCAGTACTTC.